This record looks at one T cell receptor (beta chain) sequence and its context. Trimming left V 3 bases short and J 7 bases short, with 19 bases between. Germline V gene sequence: CDR1 ENHRY, CDR2 SYGVKD. This CDR3 comprises 17 residues. TCR beta VDJ and CDR3 profiling used genomic DNA as template. TCRdb called the reads again in MiXCR, with one record for every CDR3 protein. The sample gives some 150,000 distinct CDR3 sequences, 71% of which show up once; around 45% is in the top ten. This sample was taken from a study of CD8+CD57+ T cells in acquired aplastic anemia. Patients picked for sequencing had shown CD8+CD57+ cell expansion detected by flow cytometry.

This chain links TRBV10-3 with TRBJ1-6; D gene ambiguous. Sequenced sample: sorted CD4+, CD8+, or CD8+CD57+ T cells (not recorded which) from PBMCs. This receptor was identified in a human donor with aplastic anemia. CDR3 region: CAISDYGRPLDNSPLHF. CDR3 DNA sequence: TGTGCCATCAGTGATTATGGGAGACCTCTGGACAATTCACCCCTCCACTTT.